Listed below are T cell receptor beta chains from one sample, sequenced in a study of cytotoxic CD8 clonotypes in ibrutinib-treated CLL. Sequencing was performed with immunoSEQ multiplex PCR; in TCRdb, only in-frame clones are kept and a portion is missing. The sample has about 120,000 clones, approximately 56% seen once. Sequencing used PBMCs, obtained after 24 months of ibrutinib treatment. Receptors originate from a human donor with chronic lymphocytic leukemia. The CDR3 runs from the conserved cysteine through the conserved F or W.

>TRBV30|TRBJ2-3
CAWSSLGAARDTQYF
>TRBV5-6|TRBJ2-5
CASSPYDRDQETQYF
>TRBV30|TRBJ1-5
CAWNKRPNQPQHF
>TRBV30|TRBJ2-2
CAWHSSGGWTGELFF
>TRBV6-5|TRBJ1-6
CASSYSTTREPLHF
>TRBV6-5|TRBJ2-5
CASSYERDFPQETQYF
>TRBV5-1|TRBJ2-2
CASSLLAGQGYGELFF
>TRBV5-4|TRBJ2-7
CASSLPDRGREQYF
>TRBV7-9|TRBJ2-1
CASSPSTDNHEQFF
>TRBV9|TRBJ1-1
CASSVGLAGMNTEAFF
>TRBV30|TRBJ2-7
CAWSVTGKSYEQYF
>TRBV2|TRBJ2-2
CASSPGPTNTGELFF
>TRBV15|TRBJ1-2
CATSMRGSDGYTF
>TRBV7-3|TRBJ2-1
CASREGPYNEQFF
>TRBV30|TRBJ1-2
CAWSRVNYGYTF
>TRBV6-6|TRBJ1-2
CASSLEGYGYTF
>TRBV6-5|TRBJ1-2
CASSYDRSNGESGYTF
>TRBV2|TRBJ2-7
CASSDRGRSYEQYF
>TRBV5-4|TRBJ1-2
CASSLRQGSNGYTF
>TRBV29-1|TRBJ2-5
CSVAQAQGTQYF
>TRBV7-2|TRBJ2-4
CASSSGYIQYF
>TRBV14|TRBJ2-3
CASSQFILDPTQYF
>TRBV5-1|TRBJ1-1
CASRDSRGNTEAFF
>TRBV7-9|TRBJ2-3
CASSRGADTQYF
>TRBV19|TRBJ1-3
CASSYTGGGNTIYF
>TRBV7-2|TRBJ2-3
CASSSGLAGGLSTDTQYF
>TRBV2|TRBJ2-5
CASSGQETQYF
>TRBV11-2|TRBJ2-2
CASSLGQGARSGELFF
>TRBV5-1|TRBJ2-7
CASSLAQTGVGEQYF